A single sample is the source of the 5 T cell receptor beta chains below, sequenced in a study of cytomegalovirus exposure and HLA in healthy donors. 60 Vbeta and 13 Jbeta primers were used in PCR. Libraries were prepared by immunoSEQ multiplex PCR; TCRdb keeps only in-frame clonotypes and omits some of them. The sample has more than 150,000 clones, 65% to 85% seen once. Material for sequencing was PBMCs. The receptor source for this set is a girl aged 5 to 17 in good health and CMV-seropositive.

The genes are TRBV29-1 and TRBJ2-3; D is possibly TRBD1 (6 bases). The CDR3 is 15 residues long. Deletions cut 4 bases from V and 0 bases from J, with 14 bases between. The V gene's germline CDR1 is SQVTM and CDR2 ANQGSEA. DNA of the CDR3: TGCAGCGTTGGGGTGTCAGGACAGAGCACAGATACGCAGTATTTT. This codes for CSVGVSGQSTDTQYF.

The chain couples TRBV2 to TRBJ1-2, with a weak D call TRBD1 (6 bases). This CDR3 region has 13 residues. Trimming took off 9 bases at V and 4 bases at J, with 15 bases between the two ends. The germline gives CDR1 SNHLY, CDR2 FYNNEI. CDR3 region: CARAGAGGYGYTF. The CDR3 region has the DNA TGTGCCAGGGCAGGGGCCGGAGGCTATGGCTACACCTTC.

The chain couples TRBV19 to TRBJ1-2, with TRBD1 matching 11 bases. Germline V gene lookup returns CDR1 LNHDA and CDR2 SQIVND (reference sequence). This CDR3 contains 16 residues. Trimming at V came to 3 bases and at J to 2 bases, leaving 5 bases not matched to a gene. CDR3 residues: CASSMVGTGGNYGYTF. In DNA form, the CDR3 reads TGTGCCAGTAGTATGGTTGGGACAGGGGGAAACTATGGCTACACCTTC. Supplemented by reference TRBV19 and TRBJ1-2, the full variable domain reads DGGITQSPKYLFRKEGQNVTLSCEQNLNHDAMYWYRQDPGQGLRLIYYSQIVNDFQKGDIAEGYSVSREKKESFPLTVTSAQKNPTAFYLCASSMVGTGGNYGYTFGSGTRLTVV.

Only a few counts were recorded for this clone. The rearrangement uses TRBV5-5 and TRBJ2-7, with 7 bases aligning to TRBD2. There are 16 residues in the CDR3. The V gene's germline CDR1 is SGHKS and CDR2 YYEKEE (reference sequence). V was clipped by 0 bases and J by 0 bases; unmatched bases: 6. The chain's CDR3 is CASSLVYGGSSYEQYF. CDR3 coding DNA: TGTGCCAGCAGCTTGGTCTACGGCGGGAGCTCCTACGAGCAGTACTTC.

Written as DNA, the CDR3 is TGTGCCAGCAGACGAGGGGGGGCCAGGAACACTGAAGCTTTCTTT. Translation gives CASRRGGARNTEAFF. The V call is TRBV28, the J call TRBJ1-1, with D tentatively TRBD1 (6 bases). The V gene's germline CDR1 is MDHEN and CDR2 SYDVKM. Trimming removed 6 bases at V and 1 base at J, with 15 bases between. This CDR3 has 15 amino acids.